The 10 T cell receptor beta chains given below trace back to one sample, sequenced in a study of regulatory T cells in long-lasting Graves disease. This sample's time point: persistent/refractory GD, antithyroid drugs over 5 years with positive TRAb. PBMC-derived RNA was used for the TCR library. Assembly of TCR beta libraries relied on iRepertoire HTBI primers together with Arm-PCR of CDR3 regions. TCRdb reprocessed the multiplex PCR reads with MiXCR, giving one entry per CDR3 protein. The profile shows about 660,000 distinct CDR3 sequences, about 32% of them singletons. The sequences come from peripheral blood mononuclear cells (PBMCs), collected when the disease was refractory, from a patient treated with antithyroid drugs. The receptors were gathered from a female donor with Graves disease.

The CDR3 DNA sequence: TGTGCCAGCAGCCACATGGGACAGGGCCTTCAGCCCCAGCATTTT. As protein: CASSHMGQGLQPQHF. The chain carries TRBV27 and TRBJ1-5; TRBD1 matches 9 bases. Per germline, CDR1 MNHEY and CDR2 SMNVEV (reference sequence). The ends lost 6 bases at V and 6 bases at J; junction bases unmatched: 9. The CDR3 loop spans 15 amino acids.

This clonotype showed up many times. The chain joins TRBV28 to TRBJ1-2, with 8 bases that match TRBD1. Per the germline V gene, CDR1 is MDHEN and CDR2 is SYDVKM. The CDR3 extends over 18 amino acids. Losses at the gene ends were 2 bases for V and 4 bases for J; bases not matched to a gene: 15. The CDR3 loop reads CASSLRVNRGKGGYGYTF. In nucleotides, the CDR3 is TGTGCCAGCAGTTTAAGGGTGAACAGGGGGAAAGGTGGCTATGGCTACACCTTC.

In this sample, this clonotype turned up many times. This rearrangement joins TRBV2 to TRBJ2-5, with 13 bases fitting TRBD2. Germline CDR1 reads SNHLY; CDR2 reads FYNNEI. The CDR3 spans 14 residues. The trim removed 6 bases at V and 4 bases at J, leaving 2 bases unmatched. As DNA, the CDR3 is TGTGCCAGCAGCGGACTAGCGGGAGTAGAGACCCAGTACTTC. The encoded protein is CASSGLAGVETQYF.

This clonotype was observed a few times. The chain's CDR3 is CAWSLRTGAISGNTIYF. The CDR3 nucleotides are TGTGCCTGGAGTCTCCGGACAGGGGCGATCTCTGGAAACACCATATATTTT. The chain employs TRBV30 and TRBJ1-3; TRBD1 aligns across 9 bases. V was pared by 2 bases and J by 0 bases, with 8 bases of the junction left unmatched. From germline, CDR1 is GTSNPN and CDR2 SVGIG (reference sequence). This CDR3 has 17 amino acids. The variable domain in full, completed from reference TRBV30 and TRBJ1-3, reads SQTIHQWPATLVQPVGSPLSLECTVEGTSNPNLYWYRQAAGRGLQLLFYSVGIGQISSEVPQNLSASRPQDRQFILSSKKLLLSDSGFYLCAWSLRTGAISGNTIYFGEGSWLTVV.

The chain recombines TRBV29-1 with TRBJ2-7, with D possibly being TRBD2 (7 bases). The V and J ends lost 6 bases and 5 bases respectively, with 11 bases between them. CDR1 SQVTM and CDR2 ANQGSEA come from the germline V gene. This CDR3 comprises 11 residues. CDR3 sequence (DNA): TGCAGCGTACAGGGAGGGGACGAGCAGTACTTC. Its translation: CSVQGGDEQYF.

The rearrangement joins TRBV2 to TRBJ2-5, with 13 bases identical to TRBD2. Losses at the gene ends were 6 bases for V and 2 bases for J; bases not matched to a gene: 3. The CDR3 is 15 residues long. CDR1 and CDR2 from the germline V gene are SNHLY and FYNNEI. The chain's CDR3 is CASRLGLAGQETQYF. CDR3 coding DNA: TGTGCCAGCAGACTGGGACTAGCGGGACAAGAGACCCAGTACTTC.

This chain joins TRBV3-1 and TRBJ1-1; weak D call: TRBD1 (6 bases). Germline V lookup: CDR1 LGHDT, CDR2 YNNKEL (reference sequence). V shed 3 bases and J shed 5 bases, with 13 bases lying between them. This CDR3 has 14 residues. The CDR3 region is CASSQRRTVTEAFF. DNA of the CDR3: TGTGCCAGCAGCCAGCGGCGGACAGTGACTGAAGCTTTCTTT.

A few counts support this clonotype. V is TRBV9 and J is TRBJ2-5; 10 nucleotides agree with TRBD2. This CDR3 comprises 14 residues. Per germline, CDR1 SGDLS and CDR2 YYNGEE. After removal of 0 bases from V and 5 bases from J, the junction contained 1 base not matched to a gene. CDR3 nucleotide sequence: TGTGCCAGCAGCGTAGGGACTAGCGGTGAGACCCAGTACTTC. Amino acids: CASSVGTSGETQYF.

The CDR3 DNA sequence: TGTGCCAGCAGCTCAACCAGGGACGGCTCTAACTATGGCTACACCTTC. It specifies CASSSTRDGSNYGYTF. This chain links TRBV7-9 with TRBJ1-2; the D gene is possibly TRBD1 (5 bases). CDR1 and CDR2 (germline): SEHNR, FQNEAQ (reference sequence). V was cut by 4 bases and J by 0 bases, with 15 bases left in between. The CDR3 contains 16 residues.

Comments on this clonotype: The missing conserved phenylalanine or tryptophan at the end of this CDR3 makes a read error likely. J is TRBJ1-2 and V is TRBV5-4; D remains ambiguous. The CDR3 length is 12 residues. CDR1 is SGHNT, CDR2 YYREEE, per germline (reference sequence). V was cut by 1 base and J by 5 bases, with 6 bases left in between. The CDR3 sequence is CASSLRSYGYTI. CDR3 nucleotides: TGTGCCAGCAGCTTGAGGTCTTATGGCTACACCATC.